The 8 T cell receptor beta chains below were found in one sample sequenced in a study of human T cells and chemical hapten exposure. Documented time point: patch test 2, 6 weeks after DPC sensitization. Treatment in this sample: therapeutic diphenylcyclopropenone sensitization with weekly scalp DPC. TCRdb redid the calling of the RACE reads with MiXCR, one entry per CDR3 protein. The data hold approximately 91,000 distinct CDR3 sequences, with more than 9% observed a single time. Sequences were derived from whole blood, sampled in connection with sensitization to the hapten diphenylcyclopropenone (DPC). The source of these receptors is a man between 18 and 35 years old with alopecia areata. Some clones in this sample may be carry-over from other donors' samples.

The V and J genes are TRBV27 and TRBJ2-5; TRBD1 might be the D (6 bases). The CDR3 length is 14 residues. The V end lost 3 bases, the J end lost 1 base, and 9 bases lay between the germline ends. Germline-derived CDR1 and CDR2 are MNHEY and SMNVEV (reference sequence). In nucleotides, the CDR3 is TGTGCCAGCAGTTTTTCAGGGGTCCAAGAGACCCAGTACTTC. Translating gives CASSFSGVQETQYF.

In its sample, this clonotype was seen many times. The rearrangement links TRBV5-1 to TRBJ2-3; D not certain. The germline V gene has CDR1 SGHRS and CDR2 YFSETQ. Deletions cut 0 bases from V and 0 bases from J, with 17 bases between. The CDR3 is 18 amino acids. DNA for the CDR3: TGCGCCAGCAGCTTGGTTCGCAGCCGAACCATGAGCACAGATACGCAGTATTTT. Its translation: CASSLVRSRTMSTDTQYF.

This chain links TRBV20-1 with TRBJ2-3; a weak D match, TRBD2 (5 bases). CDR3 size: 17 residues. V was trimmed by 0 bases and J by 3 bases, leaving 19 bases between them. Germline V lookup: CDR1 DFQATT, CDR2 SNEGSKA (reference sequence). The CDR3 protein is CSARDSLRGGITDTQYF. CDR3 in DNA: TGCAGTGCTAGAGATTCTCTCCGGGGTGGGATAACAGATACGCAGTATTTT.

This clonotype has at least ten counts. The rearrangement uses TRBV6-5 and TRBJ1-1; D possibly corresponds to TRBD1 (6 bases). Germline values: CDR1 MNHEY, CDR2 SVGAGI. This CDR3 spans 15 amino acids. V was clipped by 6 bases and J by 2 bases, with 16 bases between them. The CDR3 protein is CASRPDRAYNTEAFF. The CDR3 DNA is TGTGCCAGCAGACCGGACAGAGCCTATAACACTGAAGCTTTCTTT.

Only a few counts were recorded for this clonotype. J is TRBJ2-1 and V is TRBV29-1; 13 bases agree with TRBD2. The V and J ends lost 6 bases and 7 bases, in that order; junction bases with no gene match: 6. The germline V gene encodes CDR1 SQVTM and CDR2 ANQGSEA. The CDR3 is 14 amino acids. The CDR3 is CSVGLAGVVNEQFF. Here the CDR3 DNA reads TGCAGCGTAGGACTAGCGGGGGTGGTAAATGAGCAGTTCTTC.

This clonotype was found a few times. The V and J genes are TRBV5-1 and TRBJ2-7; no reliable D call. CDR1 and CDR2 (germline): SGHRS, YFSETQ. This CDR3 has 12 amino acids. Between the trimmed V and J ends, which lost 3 bases and 0 bases, there was a span of 4 bases. CDR3 sequence reads: CASSSPSYEQYF. In DNA, the CDR3 is TGCGCCAGCAGCTCCCCCTCCTACGAGCAGTACTTC. Looking up the rest from reference TRBV5-1 and TRBJ2-7 gives the full variable domain: KAGVTQTPRYLIKTRGQQVTLSCSPISGHRSVSWYQQTPGQGLQFLFEYFSETQRNKGNFPGRFSGRQFSNSRSEMNVSTLELGDSALYLCASSSPSYEQYFGPGTRLTVT.

The sample holds many counts of this clonotype. This chain joins TRBV18 and TRBJ2-7; 9 bases line up with TRBD1. V lost 6 bases to trimming and J lost 5 bases; unmatched junction nucleotides: 11. The CDR3 length is 15 residues. Germline CDR1 is KGHSH and CDR2 is LQKENI. CDR3 residues: CASSRGITGGNEQYV. As DNA, the CDR3 is TGTGCCAGCTCGCGAGGGATTACAGGGGGCAACGAGCAGTACGTC.

This clonotype was counted at least ten times. The chain carries TRBV4-1 and TRBJ2-3; 14 nucleotides match TRBD2. The CDR3 totals 18 residues. Germline V gives CDR1 MGHRA, CDR2 YSYEKL. Trimming took 4 bases from V and 2 from J; bases not matched to a gene: 8. CDR3 sequence (DNA): TGCGCCAGCAGCCGGCGGACTAGCGGGGGGACCTACACAGATACGCAGTATTTT. Its translation is CASSRRTSGGTYTDTQYF.